This T cell receptor (beta chain) was identified in a study of blood T cell repertoires in COVID-19 (dated by TCRdb to the early 2020s). Regarding the study in general: Samples from collaborators originated in the United States, Italy and Spain and spanned both the acute and convalescent phases of COVID-19. The material from the prospective study consisted of cDNA or gDNA derived from T cells, B-cell-depleted T cells, or PBMCs. Subjects who had been exposed to COVID-19, were actively infected with it, or had recovered from it provided the deeply sampled blood TCRbeta repertoires that made up the dataset. The repertoires were released in a freely available public database intended as a resource for research on the immune response to SARS-CoV-2. Samples were obtained from the ongoing ImmuneRACE study (first 160 participants) and from about 1,300 subjects provided by 6 global collaborators. The sample metadata nearly always contained a de-identified subject ID, COVID-19 status, age in years and sex. HLA class I and class II types, where available, came from metadata supplied by the sample provider rather than from assay-based typing. Overall results and qualifications from the work: Clinical and demographic metadata were provided uncurated, with the amount varying by source and participant.

This clone was observed a few times. Its recognized antigen is unknown. Within one base of it there is no much larger clone, and no base qualities were kept. The germline V gene (reference sequence) gives CDR1 as LNHDA and CDR2 as SQIVND. V and J are trimmed by 5 bases and 7 bases, and the gene matches miss 10 bases of the junction. The CDR3 sequence holds 16 residues, the cysteine and phenylalanine included. The sequence is cut down to CDR3 DNA, 48 bases in frame from base 1. TCRbeta CDR3 regions were amplified from genomic DNA using the immunoSEQ Assay, a bias-controlled multiplex PCR. Per the source publication's procedure: Nucleated cell counts per sample were estimated from amplification of reference gene primers within the assay. To quantify the absolute abundance of each unique TCRbeta CDR3 rearrangement, sequence reads were collapsed and filtered. For each sample, productive Simpson clonality was calculated by taking the square root of Simpson's diversity index across productive rearrangements. The immuneACCESS repertoire file appears here via TCRdb, limited to in-frame rearrangements. These files lack a portion of the clones; in checked studies, under half of the deficit traces to unresolved V genes, and the cause of the others is not known. The DNA gave D and trimming, while V, J and clone size come from that table. Present in this sample are roughly 200,000 clones, more than 70% of which were seen just once. The biggest ten clones account for roughly 20% of the sample.

One collaborating source in Seattle enrolled patients during active infection and followed them longitudinally through the course of disease. Whole blood was collected in K2EDTA tubes by collaborating institutions according to the institutions' own protocols. Collaborator samples were shipped for TCRbeta analysis as frozen whole blood, isolated PBMCs, or DNA extracted from either sample type. The V and J genes are TRBV19 and TRBJ1-4; 10 junctional bases match TRBD1. The sequenced sample was peripheral blood. The source is a person between 65 and 80 years old with COVID-19, enrolled during active disease. The CDR3 loop reads CASSGLRDRGGEKLFF. The DNA reads TGTGCCAGTAGTGGCCTCAGGGACAGGGGTGGTGAAAAACTGTTTTTT.